Listed below are T cell receptor beta chains from one sample, sequenced in a study of cytomegalovirus exposure and HLA in healthy donors. Generated by immunoSEQ multiplex PCR, the TCRdb table keeps only in-frame clones and is missing some. This table has 90,000 to 110,000 clones, around 73% appearing once. Sequencing was done on a sample of PBMCs. These receptors all come from a man aged 40-49 years in good health and CMV-seronegative. CDR3s include the opening cysteine and the closing phenylalanine or tryptophan. D genes are given only for firm matches. Clone size is stated in some rows and not others, as once, few, many or a class when expanded.

D: TRBD1; size: -; V: TRBV7-2; J: TRBJ1-6; CDR3: CASSPGTGNNSPLHF; DNA: TGTGCCAGCAGCCCCGGGACAGGAAATAATTCACCCCTCCACTTT
D: TRBD1; size: -; V: TRBV30; J: TRBJ2-7; CDR3: CAWGTGEGLKQYF; DNA: TGTGCCTGGGGGACAGGGGAGGGTTTGAAGCAGTACTTC
D: TRBD1; size: -; V: TRBV5-1; J: TRBJ2-3; CDR3: CASSGAGQGADTQYF; DNA: TGCGCCAGCAGCGGGGCCGGACAGGGGGCAGATACGCAGTATTTT
D: TRBD2; size: -; V: TRBV5-4; J: TRBJ2-5; CDR3: CASSPQWGGGHQETQYF; DNA: TGTGCCAGCAGCCCGCAATGGGGCGGGGGACACCAAGAGACCCAGTACTTC
D: -; size: -; V: TRBV25-1; J: TRBJ2-3; CDR3: CASSGGPGDTQYF; DNA: TGTGCCAGCAGCGGGGGGCCGGGGGATACGCAGTATTTT
D: -; size: -; V: TRBV4-1; J: TRBJ1-3; CDR3: CASSQDSTAGNTIYF; DNA: TGCGCCAGCAGCCAAGATTCCACGGCTGGAAACACCATATATTTT
D: TRBD1; size: once; V: TRBV7-8; J: TRBJ2-3; CDR3: CASSLDRGHTDTQYF; DNA: TGTGCCAGCAGCTTAGACAGGGGGCACACAGATACGCAGTATTTT
D: TRBD2; size: -; V: TRBV5-6; J: TRBJ2-5; CDR3: CASSLRDSRGEAQYF; DNA: TGTGCCAGCAGCCTCCGGGACTCCCGGGGGGAGGCCCAGTACTTC
D: -; size: -; V: TRBV19; J: TRBJ2-7; CDR3: CASSSDDSYEQYF; DNA: TGTGCCAGTAGTTCCGACGACAGCTACGAGCAGTACTTC
D: TRBD2; size: -; V: TRBV5-1; J: TRBJ2-7; CDR3: CASSLAMRGGYEQYF; DNA: TGCGCCAGCAGCTTGGCCATGCGGGGGGGATACGAGCAGTACTTC
D: -; size: -; V: TRBV6-1; J: TRBJ2-7; CDR3: CASMSYEQYF; DNA: TGTGCCAGCATGTCGTACGAGCAGTACTTC
D: TRBD1; size: once; V: TRBV2; J: TRBJ2-7; CDR3: CASSVGPGQGSYEQYF; DNA: TGTGCCAGCAGTGTGGGGCCGGGACAGGGCTCCTACGAGCAGTACTTC
D: TRBD1; size: -; V: TRBV2; J: TRBJ1-4; CDR3: CASSEGDRGPKEKLFF; DNA: TGTGCCAGCAGTGAAGGTGACAGGGGGCCGAAGGAAAAACTGTTTTTT
D: -; size: -; V: TRBV19; J: TRBJ1-5; CDR3: CASSTGGASNQPQHF; DNA: TGTGCCAGTAGTACCGGGGGAGCTAGCAATCAGCCCCAGCATTTT
D: -; size: -; V: TRBV29-1; J: TRBJ1-1; CDR3: CSVDRGGSTEAFF; DNA: TGCAGCGTTGACAGGGGAGGGAGCACTGAAGCTTTCTTT
D: -; size: few; V: TRBV4-3; J: TRBJ1-6; CDR3: CASSQEDSLYNSPLHF; DNA: TGCGCCAGCAGCCAAGAGGACAGCCTCTATAATTCACCCCTCCACTTT
D: -; size: few; V: TRBV9; J: TRBJ2-5; CDR3: CASSGTAGTQYF; DNA: TGTGCCAGCAGCGGAACTGCGGGGACCCAGTACTTC
D: -; size: -; V: TRBV5-4; J: TRBJ2-3; CDR3: CASTRGSYQHTDTQYF; DNA: TGTGCCAGCACCCGAGGGTCCTACCAGCACACGGATACGCAGTATTTT
D: TRBD1; size: -; V: TRBV27; J: TRBJ1-4; CDR3: CASSPIPGTAIEKLFF; DNA: TGTGCCAGCAGCCCCATTCCGGGGACAGCCATCGAAAAACTGTTTTTT
D: TRBD1; size: -; V: TRBV19; J: TRBJ1-5; CDR3: CASSIVAGGGQPQHF; DNA: TGTGCCAGTAGTATAGTTGCAGGGGGCGGTCAGCCCCAGCATTTT
D: -; size: few; V: TRBV5-1; J: TRBJ2-6; CDR3: CASSYSGANVLTF; DNA: TGCGCCAGCAGCTATAGTGGGGCCAACGTCCTGACTTTC
D: -; size: few; V: TRBV25-1; J: TRBJ2-7; CDR3: CASSRNSRASSYEQYF; DNA: TGTGCCAGCAGCCGCAACAGCAGAGCCAGCTCCTACGAGCAGTACTTC
D: TRBD2; size: -; V: TRBV28; J: TRBJ2-5; CDR3: CASSPSGGVLRETQYF; DNA: TGTGCCAGCAGTCCCAGCGGGGGGGTTCTCAGGGAGACCCAGTACTTC
D: -; size: -; V: TRBV19; J: TRBJ2-7; CDR3: CASTPGKSPEEQYF; DNA: TGTGCCAGTACCCCCGGGAAGAGCCCGGAGGAGCAGTACTTC
D: -; size: -; V: TRBV4-3; J: TRBJ1-2; CDR3: CASSQDLRGDGYTF; DNA: TGCGCCAGCAGCCAAGATCTTCGGGGAGATGGCTACACCTTC
D: TRBD2; size: once; V: TRBV29-1; J: TRBJ2-3; CDR3: CSVVTSGTSTDTQYF; DNA: TGCAGCGTGGTGACTAGCGGGACTAGCACAGATACGCAGTATTTT
D: TRBD2; size: -; V: TRBV7-6; J: TRBJ2-7; CDR3: CASSPGPSGGYEQYF; DNA: TGTGCCAGCAGCCCGGGTCCTAGCGGGGGCTACGAGCAGTACTTC
D: TRBD1; size: -; V: TRBV7-2; J: TRBJ2-1; CDR3: CASSLGTGGFDEQFF; DNA: TGTGCCAGCAGCTTAGGGACAGGGGGATTCGATGAGCAGTTCTTC
D: TRBD1; size: -; V: TRBV19; J: TRBJ2-2; CDR3: CASSKFGQGEAGELFF; DNA: TGTGCCAGTAGTAAATTCGGACAGGGTGAAGCCGGGGAGCTGTTTTTT
D: -; size: once; V: TRBV7-9; J: TRBJ2-5; CDR3: CASSDSTGEGETQYF; DNA: TGTGCCAGCAGCGATTCGACAGGGGAGGGAGAGACCCAGTACTTC
D: -; size: -; V: TRBV5-1; J: TRBJ1-1; CDR3: CASSFDLGGVAEAFF; DNA: TGCGCCAGCAGCTTTGACCTCGGAGGAGTGGCTGAAGCTTTCTTT